This passage covers 32 T cell receptor beta chains from one sample sequenced in a study of cytomegalovirus exposure and HLA in healthy donors. Clones were read by immunoSEQ multiplex PCR, and TCRdb kept only the in-frame ones, dropping some. The repertoire consists of some 160,000 clones, with roughly 90% occurring once and the leading ten covering under 0.8%. The sequencing input was PBMCs. The receptors stem from a man between 18 and 35 years old in good health and CMV-seronegative.

This chain connects TRBV29-1 to TRBJ1-5; the D is unclear. V lost 2 bases, J lost 3 bases, and 11 bases lay in between. Germline V gene lookup returns CDR1 SQVTM and CDR2 ANQGSEA. This CDR3 is built from 14 residues. CDR3 amino acids: CSVETGGINQPQHF. CDR3 DNA sequence: TGCAGCGTTGAAACGGGAGGTATCAATCAGCCCCAGCATTTT.

The rearrangement joins TRBV9 to TRBJ2-3; 9 bases are shared with TRBD2. Germline V CDR1 and CDR2: SGDLS, YYNGEE. The CDR3 has 17 residues. Trimming at V came to 4 bases and at J to 0 bases, leaving 9 bases not matched to a gene. CDR3 in amino acids: CASSRPLAGTSTDTQYF. For the CDR3, the DNA is TGTGCCAGCAGCAGGCCACTAGCGGGCACTAGCACAGATACGCAGTATTTT.

The rearrangement joins TRBV6-5 to TRBJ1-1; the D is unclear. CDR3 length equals 14 residues. The V gene's germline CDR1 is MNHEY and CDR2 SVGAGI. V lost 6 bases, J lost 4 bases, and 15 bases lay in between. The chain's CDR3 is CASSPTEGGTEAFF. The CDR3 DNA follows: TGTGCCAGCAGCCCCACGGAGGGTGGCACTGAAGCTTTCTTT.

The V gene is TRBV6-6, the J gene TRBJ2-5; 9 bases are shared with TRBD2. CDR3 size: 16 residues. V shed 7 bases and J 2 bases; nucleotides not matched to a gene: 11. The germline gives CDR1 MNHNY, CDR2 SVGAGI (reference sequence). Written as DNA, the CDR3 is TGTGCCAGCATCCTACGAGCGGGAGGAACACAAGAGACCCAGTACTTC. Translated, it gives CASILRAGGTQETQYF.

This chain's CDR3 is CASSLVSGGSGELFF. Here the CDR3 DNA reads TGTGCCAGCAGCTTAGTAAGCGGAGGTTCCGGGGAGCTGTTTTTT. This chain links TRBV7-6 with TRBJ2-2, with D perhaps TRBD2 (5 bases). The V end was cut by 1 base, the J end by 6 bases, with 12 bases between. Germline V CDR1 and CDR2: SGHVS, FNYEAQ. The CDR3 loop spans 15 amino acids.

The chain uses TRBV6-6 and TRBJ1-5, with unresolved D. Between the trimmed V and J ends, which lost 2 bases and 5 bases, there was a span of 7 bases. The germline gives CDR1 MNHNY, CDR2 SVGAGI (reference sequence). The CDR3 has 13 residues. The CDR3 loop is CASSYRVDQPQHF. The DNA for the CDR3 is TGTGCCAGCAGTTACAGAGTGGATCAGCCCCAGCATTTT.

This chain connects TRBV7-9 to TRBJ1-5; D not certain. Germline V gene lookup returns CDR1 SEHNR and CDR2 FQNEAQ (reference sequence). Trimming took off 5 bases at V and 6 bases at J, with 11 bases between the two ends. This CDR3 comprises 13 residues. The CDR3 loop reads CASSPPRGQPQHF. DNA of the CDR3: TGTGCCAGCAGCCCGCCGCGGGGTCAGCCCCAGCATTTT.

This chain links TRBV28 with TRBJ1-1; D gene ambiguous. This CDR3 spans 14 amino acids. Deletions cut 4 bases from V and 2 bases from J, with 11 bases between. Germline lookup yields CDR1 MDHEN and CDR2 SYDVKM. In DNA form, the CDR3 reads TGTGCCAGCAGTTCCTCTAGGAAAAACACTGAAGCTTTCTTT. Its translation: CASSSSRKNTEAFF.

This chain uses TRBV14 with TRBJ2-2, with TRBD2 matching over 9 bases. CDR3 length equals 14 residues. The germline V gene encodes CDR1 SGHDN and CDR2 FVKESK. V trimming: 4 bases; J trimming: 6 bases; junction bases outside the gene matches: 3. CDR3 residues: CASSLAGEAGELFF. CDR3 in DNA: TGTGCCAGCAGCCTAGCGGGAGAGGCCGGGGAGCTGTTTTTT.

The V call is TRBV4-1, the J call TRBJ1-4; 7 nucleotides match TRBD1. CDR3 length: 16 residues. Per germline, CDR1 MGHRA and CDR2 YSYEKL. J lost 4 bases, V lost 2 bases, and 7 bases had no gene match. The CDR3 region is CASSQSRTGNNEKLFF. Here the CDR3 DNA reads TGCGCCAGCAGCCAATCTAGGACAGGAAATAATGAAAAACTGTTTTTT.

This clone occurred once. J is TRBJ2-1 and V is TRBV6-1, with TRBD1 matching 7 bases. This CDR3 has 12 residues. The V gene's germline CDR1 is MNHNS and CDR2 SASEGT. V lost 11 bases to trimming and J lost 3 bases; unmatched junction nucleotides: 4. This chain's CDR3 is CAVRQGYNEQFF. Written as DNA, the CDR3 is TGTGCCGTCAGACAGGGCTACAATGAGCAGTTCTTC.

The V call is TRBV19, the J call TRBJ2-3; the D gene is possibly TRBD2 (6 bases). The V and J ends lost 3 bases and 1 base respectively, with 17 bases between them. This CDR3 is 17 amino acids long. CDR1 is LNHDA, CDR2 SQIVND, per germline (reference sequence). CDR3 in amino acids: CASSIESIASGTDTQYF. CDR3 coding DNA: TGTGCCAGTAGTATTGAGTCGATCGCTAGCGGCACAGATACGCAGTATTTT.

V is TRBV7-2 and J is TRBJ2-3; 8 bases are shared with TRBD2. The CDR3 has 16 amino acids. Germline V CDR1 and CDR2: SGHTA, FQGNSA. The J segment lost 0 bases and the V segment lost 5 bases, leaving 7 bases of the junction unmatched. The CDR3 sequence: CASSAFSGTSTDTQYF. The CDR3 DNA is TGTGCCAGCAGCGCCTTTAGCGGGACCAGCACAGATACGCAGTATTTT.

V gene TRBV5-1 combines with J gene TRBJ2-2; D is unclear. Per the germline V gene, CDR1 is SGHRS and CDR2 is YFSETQ. The length of the CDR3 is 14 residues. V was pared by 2 bases and J by 4 bases, with 9 bases between. This CDR3 is CASSLDSATGELFF. CDR3 sequence (DNA): TGCGCCAGCAGCTTAGACTCAGCCACCGGGGAGCTGTTTTTT.

CDR3 sequence: CASSRTGVGYGYTF. DNA for the CDR3: TGTGCCAGCAGTCGGACAGGGGTCGGCTATGGCTACACCTTC. V gene TRBV6-5 combines with J gene TRBJ1-2, with TRBD1 matching 9 bases. Germline-derived CDR1 and CDR2 are MNHEY and SVGAGI. V lost 5 bases, J lost 4 bases, and 5 bases stayed unmatched. The CDR3 sequence is 14 residues long.

The rearrangement links TRBV5-6 to TRBJ1-1, with D hard to call. The CDR3 loop spans 14 amino acids. V lost 0 bases and J 4 bases, leaving 10 bases between the germline ends. Germline loops: CDR1 SGHDT, CDR2 YYEEEE. The CDR3 DNA follows: TGTGCCAGCAGCTTGGCCGGGGATCTCACTGAAGCTTTCTTT. Protein sequence: CASSLAGDLTEAFF.

The chain joins TRBV6-6 to TRBJ2-2, with D possibly matching TRBD1 (6 bases). CDR3 length equals 13 residues. The germline gives CDR1 MNHNY, CDR2 SVGAGI (reference sequence). Trimming removed 6 bases from V and 6 bases from J, with 11 bases in between. CDR3 in amino acids: CASRQQGAGELFF. As DNA, the CDR3 is TGTGCCAGCAGACAACAGGGCGCCGGGGAGCTGTTTTTT.

The chain is built from TRBV27 and TRBJ2-2, with D perhaps TRBD1 (5 bases). Trimming cost V 6 bases and J 6 bases, with 11 bases left between them. The length of the CDR3 is 13 residues. In germline, CDR1 is MNHEY, CDR2 SMNVEV (reference sequence). CDR3 region: CASRPQVPGELFF. The CDR3 nucleotides are TGTGCCAGCAGGCCACAGGTGCCCGGGGAGCTGTTTTTT.

The V and J genes are TRBV14 and TRBJ2-6; 9 bases agree with TRBD2. Germline V gives CDR1 SGHDN, CDR2 FVKESK. There are 21 residues in the CDR3. J lost 1 base, V lost 6 bases, and 19 bases had no gene match. CDR3 in amino acids: CASSPVTGLAGPPSGANVLTF. CDR3 DNA sequence: TGTGCCAGCAGTCCCGTGACAGGGCTAGCGGGGCCTCCTTCTGGGGCCAACGTCCTGACTTTC.

The chain employs TRBV5-6 and TRBJ2-1, with D possibly matching TRBD1 (5 bases). The CDR3 totals 12 residues. Trimming removed 5 bases at V and 4 bases at J, with 7 bases between. Looked up from germline, CDR1 is SGHDT and CDR2 is YYEEEE. This CDR3 is CASSAGYNEQFF. DNA of the CDR3: TGTGCCAGCAGTGCAGGGTACAATGAGCAGTTCTTC.

The V and J genes are TRBV6-5 and TRBJ2-1, with 10 bases identical to TRBD2. This CDR3 is 15 amino acids long. Germline CDR1 and CDR2: MNHEY and SVGAGI. Losses at the gene ends were 8 bases for V and 3 bases for J; bases not matched to a gene: 7. The CDR3 DNA reads as TGTGCCAGCGGACCAGCGGGGGGGCACTACAATGAGCAGTTCTTC. Translation gives CASGPAGGHYNEQFF.

The V gene is TRBV6-5, the J gene TRBJ1-1, with 10 bases that match TRBD1. The J segment lost 11 bases and the V segment lost 6 bases, leaving 9 bases of the junction unmatched. In germline, CDR1 is MNHEY, CDR2 SVGAGI. The CDR3 sequence is 13 residues long. CDR3 sequence: CASSIGTGVSAFF. CDR3 nucleotide sequence: TGTGCCAGCAGCATCGGGACAGGGGTTTCCGCTTTCTTT.

The rearrangement uses TRBV7-6 and TRBJ2-1, with D perhaps matching TRBD2 (5 bases). Trimming took 5 bases from V and 3 from J, leaving 26 bases between them. This CDR3 comprises 19 residues. The germline V gene has CDR1 SGHVS and CDR2 FNYEAQ. The CDR3 bases are TGTGCCAGCAGCCCCCGCTCCGGGCTCCGGGATGGCGACTACAATGAGCAGTTCTTC. This sequence encodes CASSPRSGLRDGDYNEQFF.

J is TRBJ2-7 and V is TRBV29-1, with TRBD2 identical over 9 bases. The V gene's germline CDR1 is SQVTM and CDR2 ANQGSEA. This CDR3 is 15 amino acids long. CDR3 sequence: CTWRVSGRRTYEQYV. In DNA, the CDR3 is TGCACCTGGCGGGTTAGCGGGAGAAGGACCTACGAGCAGTACGTC.

This chain joins TRBV9 and TRBJ2-3; 7 nucleotides match TRBD2. This CDR3 has 15 amino acids. Germline V gene lookup returns CDR1 SGDLS and CDR2 YYNGEE. V dropped 3 bases and J dropped 3; count of bases not matched to a gene: 7. The DNA of the CDR3 is TGTGCCAGCAGCGCAGCGGGAAGAAGGACAGATACGCAGTATTTT. It encodes CASSAAGRRTDTQYF.

The CDR3 DNA sequence: TGTGCCAGCAGCCTAGGAACTGGACTAGCGGGAGTTAATGAGCAGTTCTTC. Residues: CASSLGTGLAGVNEQFF. V usage is TRBV5-4 and J usage is TRBJ2-1, with TRBD2 identical over 13 bases. Germline V gene lookup returns CDR1 SGHNT and CDR2 YYREEE (reference sequence). The trim removed 4 bases at V and 7 bases at J, leaving 11 bases unmatched. The CDR3 is 17 residues long.

The chain links TRBV11-3 to TRBJ2-6; no definite D call. This CDR3 is 15 amino acids long. V was trimmed by 3 bases and J by 2 bases, leaving 8 bases between them. Germline CDR1 is SGHNT and CDR2 is YENEEA. Here the CDR3 reads CASSFRLPGANVLTF. CDR3 DNA sequence: TGTGCCAGCAGCTTCCGTCTACCTGGGGCCAACGTCCTGACTTTC. Complete variable domain (other parts from reference TRBV11-3 and TRBJ2-6): EAGVVQSPRYKIIEKKQPVAFWCNPISGHNTLYWYLQNLGQGPELLIRYENEEAVDDSQLPKDRFSAERLKGVDSTLKIQPAELGDSAVYLCASSFRLPGANVLTFGAGSRLTVL.

The chain uses TRBV6-1 and TRBJ2-5; D perhaps matches TRBD2 (5 bases). Trimming removed 4 bases at V and 2 bases at J, with 8 bases between. The CDR3 consists of 13 residues. CDR1 and CDR2 from the germline V gene are MNHNS and SASEGT. Written as DNA, the CDR3 is TGTGCCAGCAGTGGAGGGAGTCAAGAGACCCAGTACTTC. It yields the protein CASSGGSQETQYF.

The genes are TRBV13 and TRBJ2-1; 8 bases map to TRBD1. The V gene end was trimmed by 2 bases and the J gene end by 5 bases; junction bases not matched to a gene: 8. Germline CDR1 and CDR2: PRHDT and FYEKMQ (reference sequence). The CDR3 has 16 residues. CDR3 sequence: CASSLRGQGAHNEQFF. CDR3 nucleotides: TGTGCCAGCAGCTTAAGGGGGCAGGGGGCCCACAATGAGCAGTTCTTC.

This clone has a single count. The chain links TRBV2 to TRBJ1-5, with 8 bases aligning to TRBD1. The CDR3 is 13 amino acids. Germline loops: CDR1 SNHLY, CDR2 FYNNEI. V was pared by 7 bases and J by 5 bases, with 4 bases of the junction left unmatched. The CDR3 DNA reads as TGTGCCAGCAAACAGGGGGTCGATCAGCCCCAGCATTTT. Translated: CASKQGVDQPQHF.

The rearrangement uses TRBV10-2 and TRBJ2-3; 7 bases fit TRBD2. The trim removed 8 bases at V and 1 base at J, leaving 12 bases unmatched. CDR1 and CDR2 from the germline V gene are WSHSY and SAAADI. This CDR3 is built from 16 residues. The CDR3 loop reads CASGRALDMGTDTQYF. Written as DNA, the CDR3 is TGCGCCAGCGGGAGGGCCCTGGATATGGGCACAGATACGCAGTATTTT.

The gene calls are TRBV13 and TRBJ2-1; 7 nucleotides align to TRBD2. CDR1 PRHDT and CDR2 FYEKMQ come from the germline V gene (reference sequence). CDR3 size: 15 residues. The junction had 11 bases not matched to a gene; V was cut back by 4 bases and J by 8 bases. The CDR3 here is CASSSSGKETYEQFF. The DNA of the CDR3 is TGTGCCAGCAGCTCAAGCGGGAAGGAGACATATGAGCAGTTCTTC.